This TCR beta chain came from a study of blood T cell repertoires in COVID-19. Study as a whole: The United States, Italy and Spain were the sources of the acute and convalescent COVID-19 samples. In each case, the material was cDNA or gDNA derived from T cells, B-cell-depleted T cells, or PBMCs.

The repertoire was sequenced with immunoSEQ multiplex PCR; TCRdb's copy has only in-frame clones and lacks some. The table shows about 150,000 clones, with more than 75% occurring only once. This CDR3 is 16 amino acids long. Germline CDR1 is LGHNA and CDR2 is YNFKEQ. The V end was cut by 0 bases, the J end by 4 bases, with 12 bases between. The source of this sequence is a human donor with acute or convalescent COVID-19. The donor label of this sample is uncertain. The V and J genes are TRBV4-2 and TRBJ1-4; D is possibly TRBD1 (6 bases). The sample consisted of peripheral blood. The CDR3 nucleotides read TGTGCCAGCAGCCAAGATCAGGACAGATTTAATGAAAAACTGTTTTTT. This translates into CASSQDQDRFNEKLFF.